Included here is one TCR beta chain sequence, with context. Antigen unknown. This record comes from a study of T cells expressing NK-cell markers. Study-wide background: From sorted CD3+CD56+NKG2C+, CD3+CD56+NKG2C- and CD3+CD56-NKG2C+ T cells came the TCR beta repertoires. Among eight sequenced donors, seven carried HCMV seropositivity while one was seronegative. Notes on the study in general: Similarly, these clonotypes led the CD3+CD56-NKG2C+ fraction as well in a few donors. The study left the HCMV specificity of expanded NKG2C+ T cell clones unresolved.

TCRdb re-called the 5' RACE reads and gives one entry per CDR3 protein, without DNA. This sample contains almost 450,000 distinct CDR3 sequences. Germline values: CDR1 SGHAT, CDR2 FQNNGV. This CDR3 has 11 residues. The sequence was collected from a woman aged 18 to 75 in good health. Sequenced sample: blood T cells: a sorted CD56 or NKG2C T cell subset, CD4+ or CD8+ T cells, or bulk PBMC T cells (not recorded which). J is TRBJ2-5 and V is TRBV11-2. CDR3: CASRVGETQYF.